The clone carrying this T cell receptor (beta chain) was picked up many times. Its antigen is unidentified. Trimming cost V 2 bases and J 5 bases, with 14 bases left between them. This CDR3 region has 15 residues. Looked up from germline, CDR1 is SGHDT and CDR2 is YYEEEE. This sample was included in a study of T-cell reconstitution after alpha-beta-depleted transplantation in children. Unique molecular identifiers were used to barcode this TCRbeta library. From the PCR reads, TCRdb called clonotypes with MiXCR, one entry per CDR3 protein. The sample includes approximately 130,000 distinct CDR3 sequences, about a tenth of them seen just once. Study-level points and caveats: The origin of high day-60 TCRbeta diversity in some patients lay in surviving recipient T cells and thymic progenitors. Fresh T-cell production supplied most of the T-cell counts and diversity seen one year after transplant.

The specimen was PBMCs, mostly from graft donor cells, collected 180 days after TCRalphabeta/CD19-depleted stem cell transplant. This rearrangement joins TRBV5-6 to TRBJ2-1; tentatively, D is TRBD2 (7 bases). This receptor was taken from a girl less than two years old who had a stem cell transplant for combined immunodeficiency, so the T cells may come from the graft donor. The CDR3 here is CASSLGGGPHNEQFF. The CDR3 nucleotides are TGTGCCAGCAGCTTAGGGGGGGGGCCCCACAATGAGCAGTTCTTC.